This T cell receptor (beta chain) was identified during a study of shared clonotypes between healthy human individuals. Per germline, CDR1 SGHRS and CDR2 YFSETQ. V shed 0 bases and J shed 0 bases, with 12 bases lying between them. This CDR3 has 16 residues. A deep-level run was used for the assay. Generated by immunoSEQ multiplex PCR, the TCRdb table keeps only in-frame clones and is missing some. The data contain 900,000 to 1,200,000 clones, approximately 80% of them singletons. Study-level findings and limits: Despite large depth, rarefaction showed incomplete sorted-subset sequencing.

Turning to this clone: Its specificity is unknown.

The clonotype originates from a man aged 18-30 years in good health. Some clones in this sample may be carry-over from other donors' samples. The chain links TRBV5-1 to TRBJ1-1; D is perhaps TRBD1 (5 bases). Sequencing used memory CD4+ T cells from PBMCs. The subset: CD45RA-negative fraction. The CDR3 DNA is TGCGCCAGCAGCTTGGAGGGTCGGGGCTTGAACACTGAAGCTTTCTTT. Encoded protein: CASSLEGRGLNTEAFF.